Listed below are T cell receptor beta chains from one sample, sequenced in a study of cytomegalovirus exposure and HLA in healthy donors. Sequencing was performed with immunoSEQ multiplex PCR; in TCRdb, only in-frame clones are kept and a portion is missing. The data contain approximately 88,000 clones, less than 85% of them seen just once; the ten biggest clones take up roughly 5.4%. Material: PBMCs. The receptors were gathered from a man younger than 45 in good health and CMV-seropositive. Both conserved end residues are part of each CDR3. D genes are given only for firm matches. Some rows have no size entry. The others give once, few or many, or a class for an expanded clone.

.,TRBV5-1,TRBJ2-3,.,CASSLGLVAFLDTQYF,TGCGCCAGCAGCTTGGGACTAGTTGCCTTTTTAGATACGCAGTATTTT
TRBD1,TRBV13,TRBJ2-7,.,CASSLRTGFHEQYF,TGTGCCAGCAGCTTGAGGACAGGGTTCCACGAGCAGTACTTC
.,TRBV18,TRBJ2-5,few,CASSPPEETQYF,TGTGCCAGCTCACCACCGGAGGAGACCCAGTACTTC
.,TRBV28,TRBJ1-5,.,CASIPTWREYQPQHF,TGTGCCAGCATCCCGACTTGGCGAGAGTACCAGCCCCAGCATTTT
TRBD1,TRBV2,TRBJ2-2,.,CASSGTGGYNTGELFF,TGTGCCAGCAGCGGTACAGGGGGCTATAACACCGGGGAGCTGTTTTTT
.,TRBV19,TRBJ2-2,.,CASSIGSITGFYGELFF,TGTGCCAGTAGTATAGGTTCTATAACCGGTTTCTACGGGGAGCTGTTTTTT
.,TRBV25-1,TRBJ1-5,once,CASSGGLGQPQHF,TGTGCCAGCAGTGGGGGGCTGGGGCAGCCCCAGCATTTT
TRBD2,TRBV4-1,TRBJ2-6,.,CASSQAGLAGHGANVLTF,TGCGCCAGCAGCCAAGCTGGATTAGCGGGACATGGGGCCAACGTCCTGACTTTC
.,TRBV5-4,TRBJ1-4,.,CASSVNFGKLFF,TGTGCCAGCAGCGTCAATTTCGGGAAACTGTTTTTT
.,TRBV2,TRBJ1-5,.,CASSVLYSNQPQHF,TGTGCCAGCAGTGTGTTATATAGCAATCAGCCCCAGCATTTT
.,TRBV28,TRBJ1-5,.,CASNLQNPAAGNQPQHF,TGTGCCAGCAACCTCCAGAACCCGGCGGCGGGCAATCAGCCCCAGCATTTT
TRBD2,TRBV5-4,TRBJ2-1,.,CASSLKAGALSYNEQFF,TGTGCCAGCAGCTTGAAAGCGGGAGCCCTCTCCTACAATGAGCAGTTCTTC
.,TRBV6-5,TRBJ2-7,.,CASRSYSSYEQYF,TGTGCCAGCAGATCCTACAGCTCCTACGAGCAGTACTTC
.,TRBV6-1,TRBJ2-7,.,CASSESRGSSYEQYF,TGTGCCAGCAGTGAATCCCGGGGTTCCTCCTACGAGCAGTACTTC
.,TRBV4-1,TRBJ2-3,.,CASSQGAGADTQYF,TGCGCCAGCAGCCAAGGGGCGGGCGCAGATACGCAGTATTTT
.,TRBV5-1,TRBJ1-2,.,CASSLEAGPEGYTF,TGCGCCAGCAGCTTGGAGGCAGGCCCGGAAGGCTACACCTTC
TRBD2,TRBV19,TRBJ2-3,few,CASSFLAGEPDTQYF,TGTGCCAGTAGTTTTCTAGCGGGAGAGCCAGATACGCAGTATTTT
TRBD1,TRBV5-1,TRBJ2-7,.,CASSPGTGGYEQYF,TGCGCCAGCAGCCCAGGGACAGGGGGCTACGAGCAGTACTTC
.,TRBV7-3,TRBJ1-4,.,CAVREGREEKLFF,TGTGCCGTACGGGAAGGACGGGAGGAAAAACTGTTTTTT
TRBD2,TRBV9,TRBJ2-5,.,CASSVATSGGWETQYF,TGTGCCAGCAGCGTAGCGACTAGCGGGGGGTGGGAGACCCAGTACTTC
.,TRBV13,TRBJ1-2,.,CASSRLKESPYGYTF,TGTGCCAGCAGTCGCCTTAAGGAGTCCCCCTATGGCTACACCTTC
.,TRBV9,TRBJ1-6,.,CASSPGPGRSPLHF,TGTGCCAGCAGCCCTGGGCCGGGAAGGTCACCCCTCCACTTT
.,TRBV30,TRBJ1-2,.,CAWSVPGFSYGYTF,TGTGCCTGGAGTGTACCAGGTTTTAGCTATGGCTACACCTTC
.,TRBV6-1,TRBJ1-1,.,CASTPVSTQNTEAFF,TGTGCCAGCACTCCGGTAAGCACCCAGAACACTGAAGCTTTCTTT
TRBD2,TRBV7-3,TRBJ2-3,.,CASSLRPGLARTDTQYF,TGTGCCAGCAGCTTACGCCCGGGACTAGCGCGCACAGATACGCAGTATTTT
.,TRBV10-3,TRBJ1-1,.,CAISERGLGGAEAFF,TGTGCCATCAGTGAAAGGGGTTTGGGAGGCGCTGAAGCTTTCTTT
TRBD1,TRBV28,TRBJ2-2,once,CASRGTANTGELFF,TGTGCCAGCAGGGGGACAGCAAACACCGGGGAGCTGTTTTTT